This T cell receptor (beta chain) was recorded in a study of T-cell reconstitution after alpha-beta-depleted transplantation in children. Notes on the study in general: From newly produced T cells came most of the T-cell counts and diversity one year after transplant. Some patients' high day-60 TCRbeta diversity was attributed to recipient cells surviving conditioning. Approximately two months post-transplant, alpha-beta T cells reportedly originated from several hundred expanded graft clones.

The library targeted TCRbeta and was prepared with unique molecular identifiers. Each CDR3 protein is one row after TCRdb ran MiXCR on the PCR reads. The table has 900,000 or so distinct CDR3 sequences, roughly 15% seen once. The germline gives CDR1 SQVTM, CDR2 ANQGSEA. There are 17 residues in the CDR3. The V segment lost 1 base and the J segment 3 bases; nucleotides outside the gene matches: 11. This clonotype was detected a few times. Its antigen is currently unknown. The chain employs TRBV29-1 and TRBJ2-7, with TRBD1 matching over 11 bases. This receptor was obtained from a male patient between 5 and 17 years old who had a stem cell transplant for acute lymphoblastic leukemia, so the T cells may come from the graft donor. The source material was PBMCs, mostly from graft donor cells, sampled 360 days after TCRalphabeta/CD19-depleted stem cell transplant. In nucleotides, the CDR3 is TGCAGCGTTGAAGGGACAGGGGGCAATAGCGGGAGCTACGAGCAGTACTTC. Protein product: CSVEGTGGNSGSYEQYF.